These 18 T cell receptor beta chains share one sample of origin, sequenced in a study of blood T cell repertoires in COVID-19. Sequenced by immunoSEQ multiplex PCR; TCRdb stores in-frame clones only, minus some. The repertoire holds 75,000 or so clones, with 84% as singletons. Sequencing input: peripheral blood. The receptors here all came from a man between 50 and 59 years old with acute or convalescent COVID-19.

Here the CDR3 reads CASSQERGRATDTQYF. As DNA, the CDR3 is TGTGCCAGCAGCCAAGAACGGGGGAGGGCCACAGATACGCAGTATTTT. This sequence joins TRBV14 and TRBJ2-3, with 7 bases lining up with TRBD2. The V gene end was trimmed by 0 bases and the J gene end by 2 bases; junction bases not matched to a gene: 5. CDR3 size: 16 residues. CDR1 is SGHDN and CDR2 is FVKESK in the germline V gene. Full variable domain (rest looked up from reference TRBV14 and TRBJ2-3): EAGVTQFPSHSVIEKGQTVTLRCDPISGHDNLYWYRRVMGKEIKFLLHFVKESKQDESGMPNNRFLAERTGGTYSTLKVQPAELEDSGVYFCASSQERGRATDTQYFGPGTRLTVL.

The V and J genes are TRBV4-2 and TRBJ2-7; 12 bases are a match to TRBD2. CDR3 length: 17 residues. CDR1 is LGHNA and CDR2 is YNFKEQ in the germline V gene. J was trimmed by 0 bases and V by 0 bases; bases with no gene match: 3. CDR3 DNA: TGTGCCAGCAGCCAAGAGAGGACTAGCGGGGACTCCTACGAGCAGTACTTC. Amino acid sequence: CASSQERTSGDSYEQYF.

The chain couples TRBV19 to TRBJ1-5; 7 bases fit TRBD1. With 6 bases clipped from V and 6 bases from J, the junction kept 5 bases outside the gene matches. Per the germline V gene, CDR1 is LNHDA and CDR2 is SQIVND (reference sequence). The CDR3 is made up of 13 amino acids. CDR3 in amino acids: CASRTGSGQPQHF. In DNA, the CDR3 is TGTGCCAGTAGGACAGGGAGCGGTCAGCCCCAGCATTTT.

V usage is TRBV6-1 and J usage is TRBJ1-6; TRBD1 matches at 7 bases. From germline, CDR1 is MNHNS and CDR2 SASEGT. Losses at the gene ends were 2 bases for V and 6 bases for J; bases not matched to a gene: 4. The CDR3 spans 15 residues. The CDR3: CASSEQGGFNSPLHF. The CDR3 region has the DNA TGTGCCAGCAGTGAACAGGGGGGCTTTAATTCACCCCTCCACTTT.

This chain links TRBV5-1 with TRBJ2-3; 11 nucleotides line up with TRBD2. CDR3 size: 16 residues. The V gene end was trimmed by 0 bases and the J gene end by 5 bases; junction bases not matched to a gene: 5. CDR1 is SGHRS and CDR2 is YFSETQ in the germline V gene. The DNA of the CDR3 is TGCGCCAGCAGCTTGGATAGCGGGGGGGCCGTAGATACGCAGTATTTT. Translated: CASSLDSGGAVDTQYF.

The gene calls are TRBV6-2 or TRBV6-3 and TRBJ2-2, with 8 bases aligning to TRBD1. The germline CDR1 and CDR2 sequences are MNHEY and SVGEGT. The junction had 10 bases not matched to a gene; V was cut back by 6 bases and J by 1 base. This CDR3 region has 17 residues. CDR3 in amino acids: CASSLWGQDKNTGELFF. CDR3 DNA: TGTGCCAGCAGCCTGTGGGGACAGGACAAGAACACCGGGGAGCTGTTTTTT.

This chain joins TRBV5-1 and TRBJ1-2; 7 bases line up with TRBD1. The germline V gene has CDR1 SGHRS and CDR2 YFSETQ. With V trimmed by 4 bases and J by 2 bases, 5 bases remained unmatched. The CDR3 sequence is 14 residues long. The DNA for the CDR3 is TGCGCCAGCAGCGAGGGGACAGTCAACTATGGCTACACCTTC. Protein: CASSEGTVNYGYTF.

CDR3 nucleotide sequence: TGTGCCAGCAGTTGGGGGGAGTGGGCCGGCACTGAAGCTTTCTTT. It encodes CASSWGEWAGTEAFF. The rearrangement links TRBV2 to TRBJ1-1; perhaps TRBD1 as D (5 bases). CDR1 is SNHLY, CDR2 FYNNEI, per germline. This CDR3 spans 15 amino acids. Trimming removed 5 bases at V and 4 bases at J, with 17 bases between.

The V and J genes are TRBV10-3 and TRBJ1-4; D remains ambiguous. V gave up 10 bases and J gave up 3 bases, with 9 bases separating them. The germline CDR1 and CDR2 sequences are ENHRY and SYGVKD. The CDR3 has 12 amino acids. CDR3 nucleotides: TGTGCCACCCGGGAAGCTAATGAAAAACTGTTTTTT. It encodes CATREANEKLFF.

The V and J genes are TRBV6-6 and TRBJ1-2, with D tentatively TRBD1 (5 bases). CDR3 length: 15 residues. Germline CDR1 and CDR2: MNHNY and SVGAGI (reference sequence). Trimming took 8 bases from V and 2 from J, leaving 18 bases between them. The CDR3 DNA follows: TGTGCCAGCGCCGCCCCGGCGGGGGTAAACTATGGCTACACCTTC. The encoded protein is CASAAPAGVNYGYTF.

The rearrangement links TRBV5-1 to TRBJ2-1, with 7 nucleotides matching TRBD2. The CDR3 runs 16 residues. Germline CDR1 is SGHRS and CDR2 is YFSETQ. The ends lost 5 bases at V and 3 bases at J; junction bases unmatched: 11. Here the CDR3 reads CASSYDTGGIYNEQFF. CDR3 nucleotide sequence: TGCGCCAGCAGTTATGATACGGGGGGAATCTACAATGAGCAGTTCTTC.

This clone appeared a single time. The rearrangement links TRBV30 to TRBJ2-7; D is possibly TRBD2 (6 bases). CDR3 size: 14 residues. V was cut by 2 bases and J by 3 bases, with 14 bases left in between. The germline gives CDR1 GTSNPN, CDR2 SVGIG (reference sequence). The CDR3 protein is CAWSRLAGHYEQYF. CDR3 DNA sequence: TGTGCCTGGAGTAGACTGGCGGGGCACTACGAGCAGTACTTC.

A single count supports this clone. This sequence joins TRBV28 and TRBJ2-7; maybe TRBD1 (5 bases). CDR3 length: 14 residues. Germline V gene data show CDR1 as MDHEN and CDR2 as SYDVKM. V lost 2 bases and J lost 5, with 13 bases in between. CDR3 coding DNA: TGTGCCAGCAGTTTAGGCAGGGAATGGCACGAGCAGTACTTC. Protein: CASSLGREWHEQYF.

The chain combines TRBV3-1 (or the pseudogene TRBV3-2) with TRBJ2-3, with 11 bases aligning to TRBD2. The CDR3 has 19 residues. CDR1 and CDR2 (germline): LGHDT, YNNKEL (reference sequence). With 1 base clipped from V and 0 bases from J, the junction kept 9 bases outside the gene matches. DNA for the CDR3: TGTGCCAGCAGCCAAGCCTTGGCTAGCGGGGGGACAAGCACAGATACGCAGTATTTT. This sequence encodes CASSQALASGGTSTDTQYF.

The V call is TRBV20-1, the J call TRBJ2-1; D unclear. With 7 bases removed from V and 8 bases from J, the gap between germline ends came to 12 bases. This CDR3 is built from 11 residues. CDR1 and CDR2 from the germline V gene are DFQATT and SNEGSKA (reference sequence). This CDR3 reads CSGDSAHEQFF. The DNA of the CDR3 is TGCAGTGGTGACTCGGCGCATGAGCAGTTCTTC.

The rearrangement uses TRBV19 and TRBJ2-1, with 11 bases fitting TRBD2. With V trimmed by 6 bases and J by 5 bases, 9 bases remained unmatched. The germline gives CDR1 LNHDA, CDR2 SQIVND (reference sequence). This CDR3 spans 16 amino acids. Written as DNA, the CDR3 is TGTGCCAGTAGGGGTCGGACTAGCGGGTCCGACAATGAGCAGTTCTTC. This gives the protein CASRGRTSGSDNEQFF.

The chain carries TRBV7-2 and TRBJ1-2, with a possible D match to TRBD1 (5 bases). The CDR3 sequence is 16 residues long. Germline lookup yields CDR1 SGHTA and CDR2 FQGNSA. V shed 4 bases and J shed 0 bases, with 15 bases lying between them. CDR3 nucleotides: TGTGCCAGCAGCTCTAAGGGGCCCCTGCCTAACTATGGCTACACCTTC. Translation: CASSSKGPLPNYGYTF.

The V and J genes are TRBV18 and TRBJ2-2; 8 nucleotides agree with TRBD2. CDR1 is KGHSH and CDR2 is LQKENI in the germline V gene. The CDR3 contains 17 residues. Unmatched junction bases numbered 7, after V lost 3 bases and J lost 1 base. In DNA, the CDR3 is TGTGCCAGCTCACCTTTATCGGGACTAGTGAACACCGGGGAGCTGTTTTTT. Translated, it gives CASSPLSGLVNTGELFF.